The clone carrying this TCR beta chain occurred a few times. Antigen specificity is unknown. MiXCR, run by TCRdb on the reads, gives a single entry per CDR3 protein. The sample holds over 250,000 distinct CDR3 sequences, less than 25% seen once. The CDR3 length is 14 residues. Trimming took 3 bases from V and 3 from J; bases not matched to a gene: 3. From germline, CDR1 is WNHNN and CDR2 SYGVQD (reference sequence). This sample was taken from a study of T cell repertoires in cytomegalovirus infection. As for the study in general: Well-studied HLA-B-restricted epitopes and recently identified HLA-C-restricted epitopes of CMV were both used in the study. Findings and caveats of the study: In two of eight donors, the top clonotype was HLA-C-restricted CMV-specific.

This sequence was found in a human donor in good health (CMV status not recorded). Some clones in this sample may be carry-over from other donors' samples. V is TRBV10-1 and J is TRBJ2-3; 7 bases agree with TRBD1. This specimen was cultured PBMCs, taken from culture after CMV antigen stimulation. CDR3 DNA sequence: TGCGCCAGCAGTGACGACAGGGTAACAGATACGCAGTATTTT. Translating it yields CASSDDRVTDTQYF.